Below, 32 T cell receptor beta chains from the same sample are listed, as sequenced in a study of vaccination and CD4 T cells after COVID-19. Sample treatment: 10-day PBMC culture with coronavirus spike peptide pools or control peptides (ViraFEST assay). These receptors' antigens are unknown. An Oncomine TCR Beta short-read assay was used to sequence the DNA from cultured CD4+ T cells. TCRdb reprocessed the PCR reads with MiXCR, giving one entry per CDR3 protein. Among under 20,000 distinct CDR3 sequences listed, approximately 80% were seen once. The specimen comprised CD4+ T cells from blood, cultured in vitro, sampled after SARS-CoV-2 vaccination. The receptors were sampled from a human donor who received a COVID-19 vaccine.

The gene calls are TRBV20-1 and TRBJ2-4; D gene uncertain. The germline gives CDR1 DFQATT, CDR2 SNEGSKA (reference sequence). This CDR3 spans 13 amino acids. Trimming removed 1 base at V and 1 base at J, with 5 bases between. The CDR3 region is CSARAQAKNIQYF. The CDR3 nucleotides read TGCAGTGCTAGAGCCCAGGCCAAAAACATTCAGTACTTC.

The sample holds one count of this clonotype. The chain combines TRBV20-1 with TRBJ2-7; perhaps TRBD1 as D (6 bases). Trimming cost V 5 bases and J 1 base, with 9 bases left between them. Per the germline V gene, CDR1 is DFQATT and CDR2 is SNEGSKA (reference sequence). The CDR3 has 12 residues. In nucleotides, the CDR3 is TGCAGTGCTGGGGGACAATCCTACGAGCAGTACTTC. Translation gives CSAGGQSYEQYF.

The rearrangement joins TRBV5-8 to TRBJ2-5; D gene ambiguous. The length of the CDR3 is 15 residues. With 1 base removed from V and 2 bases from J, the gap between germline ends came to 12 bases. The V gene's germline CDR1 is SGHTS and CDR2 YDEGEE. The CDR3 here is CASSLRLGGQETQYF. The CDR3 DNA sequence: TGTGCCAGCAGCTTGCGTTTAGGCGGACAAGAGACCCAGTACTTC.

Here the CDR3 DNA reads TGTGCCAGCAGCTTAGATATAACCGGCGGGGAGACCCAGTACTTC. Encoded protein: CASSLDITGGETQYF. The J gene is TRBJ2-5, the V gene TRBV11-2; maybe TRBD2 (5 bases). V was shortened by 0 bases and J by 5 bases, with 13 bases between the two germline ends. The CDR3 is 15 amino acids. The V gene's germline CDR1 is SGHAT and CDR2 FQNNGV.

This clonotype has more than one count but fewer than ten. V and J are TRBV5-1 and TRBJ2-1, with TRBD2 matching 8 bases. CDR1 is SGHRS and CDR2 is YFSETQ in the germline V gene. This CDR3 has 15 residues. V lost 1 base, J lost 6 bases, and 6 bases stayed unmatched. CDR3 DNA sequence: TGCGCCAGCAGCTTGACGGGGGGGTCTTTCAATGAGCAGTTCTTC. Translation: CASSLTGGSFNEQFF. Filled out from reference TRBV5-1 and TRBJ2-1, the complete variable domain reads KAGVTQTPRYLIKTRGQQVTLSCSPISGHRSVSWYQQTPGQGLQFLFEYFSETQRNKGNFPGRFSGRQFSNSRSEMNVSTLELGDSALYLCASSLTGGSFNEQFFGPGTRLTVL.

In nucleotides, the CDR3 is TGCAGTGCTAGGGCCTTGGGGGAGTTGAAAAACACCATATATTTT. It specifies CSARALGELKNTIYF. This chain connects TRBV20-1 to TRBJ1-3; the D gene is possibly TRBD1 (5 bases). This CDR3 has 15 amino acids. Trimming removed 3 bases at V and 6 bases at J, with 18 bases between. Germline V CDR1 and CDR2: DFQATT, SNEGSKA (reference sequence).

This clonotype was observed a few times. The rearrangement uses TRBV19 and TRBJ1-2, with a weak D call TRBD1 (5 bases). Germline CDR1 reads LNHDA; CDR2 reads SQIVND (reference sequence). The V end lost 0 bases, the J end lost 5 bases, and 16 bases lay between the germline ends. This CDR3 is built from 16 residues. For the CDR3, the DNA is TGTGCCAGTAGTATAGATCACGTCCAGGGAGCGTATGGCTACACCTTC. Residues: CASSIDHVQGAYGYTF.

The rearrangement uses TRBV20-1 and TRBJ1-5; D is ambiguous. From germline, CDR1 is DFQATT and CDR2 SNEGSKA (reference sequence). Between the trimmed V and J ends, which lost 4 bases and 7 bases, there was a span of 14 bases. This CDR3 is 13 amino acids long. CDR3 sequence (DNA): TGCAGTGCTAACAAGAGGGAAGGCCAGCCCCAGCATTTT. This translates into CSANKREGQPQHF.

This clonotype was detected only once. V and J are TRBV5-4 and TRBJ1-1; D is perhaps TRBD1 (5 bases). The V gene's germline CDR1 is SGHNT and CDR2 YYREEE (reference sequence). V was shortened by 4 bases and J by 7 bases, with 17 bases between the two germline ends. The CDR3 consists of 14 residues. The CDR3 loop is CASSLDRAGDEAFF. DNA for the CDR3: TGTGCCAGCAGCCTAGACCGGGCGGGGGATGAAGCTTTCTTT. The full variable domain, in which reference TRBV5-4 and TRBJ1-1 provide the parts outside the CDR3, is ETGVTQSPTHLIKTRGQQVTLRCSSQSGHNTVSWYQQALGQGPQFIFQYYREEENGRGNFPPRFSGLQFPNYSSELNVNALELDDSALYLCASSLDRAGDEAFFGQGTRLTVV.

The genes are TRBV5-4 and TRBJ1-1; TRBD1 matches at 11 bases. CDR1 and CDR2 from the germline V gene are SGHNT and YYREEE (reference sequence). The CDR3 totals 16 residues. V dropped 4 bases and J dropped 3; count of bases not matched to a gene: 8. The CDR3 DNA sequence: TGTGCCAGCAGCACACCGGGACAGGGGGTGTACACTGAAGCTTTCTTT. Protein: CASSTPGQGVYTEAFF. Together with reference TRBV5-4 and TRBJ1-1, the CDR3 gives the full variable domain: ETGVTQSPTHLIKTRGQQVTLRCSSQSGHNTVSWYQQALGQGPQFIFQYYREEENGRGNFPPRFSGLQFPNYSSELNVNALELDDSALYLCASSTPGQGVYTEAFFGQGTRLTVV.

The CDR3 spells CAWSVSRLEQYF. Here the CDR3 DNA reads TGTGCCTGGAGTGTATCAAGGCTAGAGCAGTACTTC. This chain links TRBV30 with TRBJ2-7; D remains unclear. V lost 0 bases and J lost 7, with 10 bases in between. The CDR3 extends over 12 amino acids. The germline V gene has CDR1 GTSNPN and CDR2 SVGIG (reference sequence).

The V and J genes are TRBV5-1 and TRBJ2-7; D is possibly TRBD1 (6 bases). Per the germline V gene, CDR1 is SGHRS and CDR2 is YFSETQ. The V gene lost 2 bases and the J gene lost 3 bases, with 15 bases spanning the gap. The CDR3 totals 15 residues. The CDR3 here is CASSFSGVTRYEQYF. As DNA, the CDR3 is TGCGCCAGCAGCTTTTCAGGGGTGACTCGCTACGAGCAGTACTTC.

The chain couples TRBV24-1 to TRBJ2-2; D gene unclear. Trimming took off 4 bases at V and 0 bases at J, with 5 bases between the two ends. The germline V gene encodes CDR1 KGHDR and CDR2 SFDVKD. The CDR3 runs 14 residues. The CDR3 bases are TGTGCCACCAGTGAAGGCACGAACACCGGGGAGCTGTTTTTT. This gives the protein CATSEGTNTGELFF.

The V call is TRBV27, the J call TRBJ2-1; D might be TRBD2 (6 bases). There are 14 residues in the CDR3. Germline lookup yields CDR1 MNHEY and CDR2 SMNVEV (reference sequence). The V end lost 3 bases, the J end lost 5 bases, and 11 bases lay between the germline ends. CDR3 sequence: CASSLQGGNNEQFF. CDR3 coding DNA: TGTGCCAGCAGTTTGCAAGGAGGGAACAATGAGCAGTTCTTC.

The V call is TRBV7-2, the J call TRBJ1-2; D uncertain. Trimming left V 2 bases short and J 2 bases short, with 12 bases between. This CDR3 contains 15 residues. The germline V gene has CDR1 SGHTA and CDR2 FQGNSA. As DNA, the CDR3 is TGTGCCAGCAGCTTATGGGAGGGATTAAACTATGGCTACACCTTC. It translates to CASSLWEGLNYGYTF.

The rearrangement uses TRBV12-3 or TRBV12-4 and TRBJ1-5; D perhaps matches TRBD1 (5 bases). CDR3 length: 14 amino acids. Trimming stripped 6 bases from V and 1 base from J, with 10 bases between. This CDR3 reads CASRGPGSNQPQHF. CDR3 nucleotides: TGTGCCAGCAGGGGTCCAGGGAGCAATCAGCCCCAGCATTTT.

This clonotype was seen a few times. This chain links TRBV24-1 with TRBJ2-3; 7 positions match TRBD1. The germline V gene encodes CDR1 KGHDR and CDR2 SFDVKD. The CDR3 runs 15 residues. Trimming cost V 4 bases and J 0 bases; bases outside gene matches: 3. The CDR3 DNA reads as TGTGCCACCAGTGAACCGACAGGGAGCACAGATACGCAGTATTTT. The encoded protein is CATSEPTGSTDTQYF.

This clonotype showed up just once. This chain connects TRBV12-3 or TRBV12-4 to TRBJ1-1, with unresolved D. The CDR3 loop spans 18 amino acids. V dropped 1 base and J dropped 1 base, with 19 bases sitting between them. CDR3 DNA sequence: TGTGCCAGCAGTTTAGAAGTCCGTGGTGGACCTAAGAACACTGAAGCTTTCTTT. Residues: CASSLEVRGGPKNTEAFF.

V gene TRBV24-1 combines with J gene TRBJ1-2; 7 bases map to TRBD1. Trimming took 9 bases from V and 2 from J; bases not matched to a gene: 5. Germline CDR1 KGHDR, CDR2 SFDVKD. This CDR3 has 13 residues. The chain's CDR3 is CATETTGNYGYTF. The CDR3 DNA follows: TGTGCCACCGAAACGACAGGGAACTATGGCTACACCTTC.

The V call is TRBV20-1, the J call TRBJ1-5; 8 positions agree with TRBD1. Germline trimming cut 7 bases from V and 7 bases from J; bases unmatched to any gene: 9. This CDR3 comprises 13 residues. The germline gives CDR1 DFQATT, CDR2 SNEGSKA (reference sequence). The CDR3 protein is CSGQGAVGQPQHF. The CDR3 bases are TGCAGTGGTCAGGGGGCTGTAGGGCAGCCCCAGCATTTT.

This clonotype was counted a single time. This chain links TRBV10-3 with TRBJ2-3; 10 positions agree with TRBD2. V was pared by 4 bases and J by 11 bases, with 15 bases of the junction left unmatched. Germline V gene lookup returns CDR1 ENHRY and CDR2 SYGVKD. This CDR3 has 16 amino acids. The CDR3 here is CAISGPPGTSDIKQYF. CDR3 sequence (DNA): TGTGCCATCAGTGGACCACCCGGGACTAGCGATATTAAGCAGTATTTT.

CDR3 residues: CASRGTFRGASNEQFF. The DNA for the CDR3 is TGCGCCAGCAGGGGGACCTTTAGGGGGGCGTCCAATGAGCAGTTCTTC. The chain couples TRBV10-2 to TRBJ2-1, with D perhaps being TRBD1 or TRBD2 (6 bases each). The CDR3 is made up of 16 amino acids. Per germline, CDR1 WSHSY and CDR2 SAAADI. Trimming took 6 bases from V and 6 from J, leaving 21 bases between them.

The chain links TRBV2 to TRBJ1-2; 8 positions match TRBD1. J lost 4 bases, V lost 0 bases, and 4 bases had no gene match. Germline CDR1 SNHLY, CDR2 FYNNEI. The length of the CDR3 is 15 residues. The CDR3 DNA reads TGTGCCAGCAGTGAAGCGTCCAGGGGGCCCTATGGCTACACCTTC. Protein sequence: CASSEASRGPYGYTF.

The chain links TRBV19 to TRBJ2-5, with D possibly matching TRBD2 (6 bases). The CDR3 has 14 amino acids. V was cut by 5 bases and J by 2 bases, with 12 bases left in between. Germline CDR1 reads LNHDA; CDR2 reads SQIVND (reference sequence). For the CDR3, the DNA is TGTGCCAGTAGTGGGAGGAATCCTCAAGAGACCCAGTACTTC. It is translated as CASSGRNPQETQYF.

This chain uses TRBV27 with TRBJ1-6, with TRBD1 as a possible D gene (6 bases). Looked up from germline, CDR1 is MNHEY and CDR2 is SMNVEV (reference sequence). The V end lost 3 bases, the J end lost 7 bases, and 13 bases lay between the germline ends. This CDR3 has 15 residues. CDR3 in amino acids: CASSFTGQQNSPLHF. For the CDR3, the DNA is TGTGCCAGCAGTTTCACAGGACAGCAGAATTCACCCCTCCACTTT.

The J gene is TRBJ1-4, the V gene TRBV6-1; 7 positions match TRBD1. Germline V gives CDR1 MNHNS, CDR2 SASEGT. V was pared by 4 bases and J by 12 bases, with 14 bases of the junction left unmatched. CDR3 length: 15 amino acids. The CDR3 DNA follows: TGTGCCAGCAGTGCTTTCCCGGGGACAGCGTCGCAACTGTTTTTT. Its translation: CASSAFPGTASQLFF.

The chain combines TRBV11-2 with TRBJ1-1; TRBD1 might be the D (5 bases). Trimming cost V 3 bases and J 4 bases, with 12 bases left between them. Germline V lookup: CDR1 SGHAT, CDR2 FQNNGV. The length of the CDR3 is 14 residues. This chain's CDR3 is CASSFPGGGTEAFF. The CDR3 nucleotides read TGTGCCAGCAGCTTTCCGGGGGGAGGCACTGAAGCTTTCTTT.

The J gene is TRBJ1-4, the V gene TRBV12-3 or TRBV12-4; D possibly corresponds to TRBD1 (6 bases). This CDR3 is built from 17 residues. V lost 6 bases and J 0 bases, leaving 17 bases between the germline ends. The CDR3 region has the DNA TGTGCCAGCAGCGGCGCAGGGGCAATTCCAACTAATGAAAAACTGTTTTTT. Translation: CASSGAGAIPTNEKLFF.

The rearrangement links TRBV7-2 to TRBJ2-7; 11 nucleotides align to TRBD2. CDR1 is SGHTA, CDR2 FQGNSA, per germline. After removal of 3 bases from V and 2 bases from J, the junction contained 3 bases not matched to a gene. The CDR3 is 15 amino acids. The CDR3 sequence is CASSLASGGTYEQYF. The CDR3 DNA follows: TGTGCCAGCAGCTTGGCTAGCGGGGGGACCTACGAGCAGTACTTC.

V is TRBV15 and J is TRBJ1-4, with a weak D call TRBD1 (6 bases). Germline CDR1 and CDR2: LNHNV and YYDKDF (reference sequence). The V end was cut by 8 bases, the J end by 10 bases, with 20 bases between. The CDR3 has 14 amino acids. CDR3 protein: CATEKGGGWRKLFF. As DNA, the CDR3 is TGTGCCACCGAGAAGGGAGGGGGTTGGCGAAAACTGTTTTTT. Drawing the rest from reference TRBV15 and TRBJ1-4, the complete variable domain is DAMVIQNPRYQVTQFGKPVTLSCSQTLNHNVMYWYQQKSSQAPKLLFHYYDKDFNNEADTPDNFQSRRPNTSFCFLDIRSPGLGDTAMYLCATEKGGGWRKLFFGSGTQLSVL.

V is TRBV12-3 or TRBV12-4 and J is TRBJ2-5; D may be TRBD1 or TRBD2 (5 bases each). Trimming shortened V by 1 base and J by 7 bases, and 13 bases separated the two germline ends. This CDR3 spans 14 amino acids. The CDR3 sequence: CASSLGTGGGTQYF. CDR3 DNA sequence: TGTGCCAGCAGTTTAGGCACAGGTGGAGGGACCCAGTACTTC.

The V and J genes are TRBV4-2 and TRBJ2-5; TRBD1 agrees at 7 bases. Trimming removed 0 bases from V and 4 bases from J; junction bases left unmatched: 8. Germline V gene data show CDR1 as LGHNA and CDR2 as YNFKEQ. CDR3 length equals 16 residues. CDR3 coding DNA: TGTGCCAGCAGCCAAGATACAGCGGCAGGGGGAGAGACCCAGTACTTC. Its protein is CASSQDTAAGGETQYF.